These 9 T cell receptor beta chains were all obtained from the same sample, sequenced in a study of type 1 and type 2 diabetes patients. PCR was run on genomic DNA. Amplification of the beta chain CDR3 used 30 forward and 13 reverse multiplex primers. TCRdb re-analysed the multiplex PCR reads in MiXCR, keeping a single row per CDR3 protein. The data show 280,000 or so distinct CDR3 sequences, with 40% to 50% seen just once and around 13% held by the top ten. The source material was peripheral blood mononuclear cells (PBMCs). Receptors were obtained from a man between 18 and 29 years old with type 2 diabetes.

This clonotype came up a few times. The rearrangement uses TRBV20-1 and TRBJ2-7; 7 bases line up with TRBD1. Germline V CDR1 and CDR2: DFQATT, SNEGSKA (reference sequence). The V and J ends lost 5 bases and 2 bases, in that order; junction bases with no gene match: 9. The CDR3 extends over 14 amino acids. CDR3 sequence reads: CSASDRDRTYEQYF. CDR3 DNA: TGCAGTGCTTCTGACCGGGACAGAACCTACGAGCAGTACTTC.

This clonotype has a handful of counts. The rearrangement links TRBV12-5 to TRBJ1-1; D unclear. Per the germline V gene, CDR1 is LGHNT and CDR2 is FRNRAP. Trimming removed 7 bases from V and 0 bases from J, with 9 bases in between. The length of the CDR3 is 13 residues. Written as DNA, the CDR3 is TGTGCTAGTGTAGGAGGAATGAACACTGAAGCTTTCTTT. Its translation: CASVGGMNTEAFF.

The chain employs TRBV2 and TRBJ2-3; D could derive from TRBD1 or TRBD2 (5 bases each). The V gene's germline CDR1 is SNHLY and CDR2 FYNNEI. Trimming stripped 6 bases from V and 7 bases from J, with 11 bases between. CDR3 length equals 12 residues. CDR3 in DNA: TGTGCCAGCAGCTCGGGGACCCATACGCAGTATTTT. Translation: CASSSGTHTQYF.

This clonotype has more than one count but fewer than ten. The chain combines TRBV19 with TRBJ1-4, with D possibly being TRBD1 (6 bases). Germline CDR1 and CDR2: LNHDA and SQIVND (reference sequence). Trimming removed 6 bases from V and 8 bases from J, with 16 bases in between. This CDR3 region has 14 residues. This CDR3 reads CASREGSTGEKLFF. The CDR3 DNA follows: TGTGCCAGTAGAGAAGGTTCTACAGGGGAAAAACTGTTTTTT.

The V call is TRBV7-2, the J call TRBJ2-7; 8 bases agree with TRBD2. The junction had 1 base not matched to a gene; V was cut back by 0 bases and J by 3 bases. The CDR3 sequence is 14 residues long. Germline CDR1 SGHTA, CDR2 FQGNSA. The CDR3 loop reads CASSLAAGGYEQYF. CDR3 sequence (DNA): TGTGCCAGCAGCTTAGCGGCGGGGGGCTACGAGCAGTACTTC.

This chain connects TRBV9 to TRBJ1-1, with a weak D call TRBD1 (6 bases). The germline V and J ends were trimmed by 2 bases and 3 bases, with 11 bases remaining between them. The CDR3 spans 14 residues. CDR1 and CDR2 (germline): SGDLS, YYNGEE. CDR3: CASSVNSGDTEAFF. The CDR3, as DNA: TGTGCCAGCAGCGTTAACTCAGGGGACACTGAAGCTTTCTTT.

V is TRBV11-2 and J is TRBJ1-1; 9 bases fit TRBD1. The trim removed 4 bases at V and 4 bases at J, leaving 10 bases unmatched. The CDR3 runs to 16 residues. Germline V lookup: CDR1 SGHAT, CDR2 FQNNGV. The CDR3 DNA follows: TGTGCCAGCAGCTCCGGACAGGGGTATGTTATCACTGAAGCTTTCTTT. It encodes CASSSGQGYVITEAFF.

This clonotype has a handful of counts. The rearrangement joins TRBV10-3 to TRBJ1-4; D is unclear. This CDR3 spans 15 amino acids. V lost 2 bases and J lost 2, with 9 bases in between. Germline CDR1 is ENHRY and CDR2 is SYGVKD. The chain's CDR3 is CAISELWGTNEKLFF. The CDR3 DNA reads as TGTGCCATCAGTGAGCTCTGGGGTACTAATGAAAAACTGTTTTTT.

This clonotype occurred a few times. This chain joins TRBV7-3 and TRBJ2-3; TRBD1 is a possible D gene (5 bases). Germline values: CDR1 SGHTA, CDR2 FQGTGA. Trimming left V 8 bases short and J 2 bases short, with 14 bases between. This CDR3 spans 14 amino acids. DNA for the CDR3: TGTGCCAGCTTAATCGCAGGGAACACAGATACGCAGTATTTT. Translated: CASLIAGNTDTQYF.